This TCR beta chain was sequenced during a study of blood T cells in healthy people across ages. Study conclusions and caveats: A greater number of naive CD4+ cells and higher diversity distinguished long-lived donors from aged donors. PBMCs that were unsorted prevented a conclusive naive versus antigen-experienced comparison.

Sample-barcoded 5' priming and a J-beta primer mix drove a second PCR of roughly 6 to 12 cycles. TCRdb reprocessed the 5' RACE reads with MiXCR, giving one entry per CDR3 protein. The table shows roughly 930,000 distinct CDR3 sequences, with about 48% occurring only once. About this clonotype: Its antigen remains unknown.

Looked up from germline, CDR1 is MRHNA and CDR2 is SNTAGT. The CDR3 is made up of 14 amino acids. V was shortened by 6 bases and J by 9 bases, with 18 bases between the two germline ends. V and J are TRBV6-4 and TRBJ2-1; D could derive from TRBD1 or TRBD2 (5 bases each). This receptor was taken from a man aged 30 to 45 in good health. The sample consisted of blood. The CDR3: CASSAGTERGEQFF. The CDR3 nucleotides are TGTGCCAGCAGCGCCGGGACCGAAAGGGGTGAGCAGTTCTTC.